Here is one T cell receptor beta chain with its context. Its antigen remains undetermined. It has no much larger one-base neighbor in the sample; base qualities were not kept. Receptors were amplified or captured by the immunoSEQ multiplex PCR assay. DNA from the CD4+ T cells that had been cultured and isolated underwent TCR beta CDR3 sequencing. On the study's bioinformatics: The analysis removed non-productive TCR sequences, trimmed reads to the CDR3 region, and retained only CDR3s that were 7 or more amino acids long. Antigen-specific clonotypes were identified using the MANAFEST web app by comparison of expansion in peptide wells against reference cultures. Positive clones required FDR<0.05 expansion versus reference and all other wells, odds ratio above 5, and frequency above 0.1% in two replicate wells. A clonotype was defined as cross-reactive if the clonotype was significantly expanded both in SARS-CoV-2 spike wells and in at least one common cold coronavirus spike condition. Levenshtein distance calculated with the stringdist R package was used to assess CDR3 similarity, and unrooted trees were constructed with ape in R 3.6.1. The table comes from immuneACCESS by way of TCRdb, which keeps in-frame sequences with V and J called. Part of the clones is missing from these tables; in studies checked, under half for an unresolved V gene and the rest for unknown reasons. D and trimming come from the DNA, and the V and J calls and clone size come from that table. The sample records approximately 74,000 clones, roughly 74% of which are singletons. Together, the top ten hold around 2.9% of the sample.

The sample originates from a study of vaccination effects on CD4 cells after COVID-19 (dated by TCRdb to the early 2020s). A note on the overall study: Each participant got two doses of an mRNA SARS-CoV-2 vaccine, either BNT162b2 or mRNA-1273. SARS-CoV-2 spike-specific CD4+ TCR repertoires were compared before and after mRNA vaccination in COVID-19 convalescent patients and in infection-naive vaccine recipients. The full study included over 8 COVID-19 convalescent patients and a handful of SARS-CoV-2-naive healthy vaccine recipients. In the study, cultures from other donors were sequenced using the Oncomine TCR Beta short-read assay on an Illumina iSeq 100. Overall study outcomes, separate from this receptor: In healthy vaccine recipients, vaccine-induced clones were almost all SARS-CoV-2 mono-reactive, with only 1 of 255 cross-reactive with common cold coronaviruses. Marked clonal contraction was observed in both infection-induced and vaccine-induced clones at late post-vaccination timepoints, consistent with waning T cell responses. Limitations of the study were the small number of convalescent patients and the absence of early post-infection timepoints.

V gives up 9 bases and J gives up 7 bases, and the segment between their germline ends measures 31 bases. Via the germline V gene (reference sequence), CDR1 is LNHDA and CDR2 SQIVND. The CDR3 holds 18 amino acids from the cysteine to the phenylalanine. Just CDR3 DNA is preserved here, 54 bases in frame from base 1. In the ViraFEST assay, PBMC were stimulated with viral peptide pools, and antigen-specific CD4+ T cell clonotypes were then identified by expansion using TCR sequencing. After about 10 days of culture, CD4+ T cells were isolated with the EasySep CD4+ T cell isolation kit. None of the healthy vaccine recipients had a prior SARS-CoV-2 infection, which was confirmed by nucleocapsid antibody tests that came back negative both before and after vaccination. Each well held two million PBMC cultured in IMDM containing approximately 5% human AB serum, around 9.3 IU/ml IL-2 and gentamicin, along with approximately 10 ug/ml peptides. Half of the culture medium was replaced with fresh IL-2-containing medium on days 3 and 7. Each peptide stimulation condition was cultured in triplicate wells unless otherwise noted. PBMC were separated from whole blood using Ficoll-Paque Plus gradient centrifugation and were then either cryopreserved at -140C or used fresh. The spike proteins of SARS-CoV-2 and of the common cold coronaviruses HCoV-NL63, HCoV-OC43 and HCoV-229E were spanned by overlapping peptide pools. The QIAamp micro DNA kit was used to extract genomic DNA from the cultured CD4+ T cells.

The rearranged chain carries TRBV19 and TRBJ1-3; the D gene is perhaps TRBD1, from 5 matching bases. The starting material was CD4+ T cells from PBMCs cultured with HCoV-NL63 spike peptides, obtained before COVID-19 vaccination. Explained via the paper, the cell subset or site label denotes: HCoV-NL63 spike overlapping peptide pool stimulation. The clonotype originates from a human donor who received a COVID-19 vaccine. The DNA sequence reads TGTGCCAGCCGAGCCTACAGGACTAGCAATTTTGTTCCGAACACCATATATTTT. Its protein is CASRAYRTSNFVPNTIYF.